This is a list of T cell receptor beta chains from one sample in a study of STAT5B mutations in CD4+ large granular lymphocyte leukemia. Profiling relied on immunoSEQ multiplex PCR, and the TCRdb table lists in-frame clones only, not all of them. The table lists about 48,000 clones, less than 85% of them singletons. The sequencing input was CD4+ T cells from blood buffy coats. Receptors originate from a human donor in good health. Both conserved end residues are part of each CDR3. A D gene is named only where the DNA matches it firmly. Clone size is shown for a subset of rows, as once, few, many or a class of expanded clone.

clone size: few
D gene: .
V gene: TRBV27
J gene: TRBJ2-4
CDR3 DNA: TGTGCCAGCAGGACAGCGGCAGGGAACATTCAGTACTTC
CDR3 protein: CASRTAAGNIQYF

clone size: few
D gene: .
V gene: TRBV6-5
J gene: TRBJ1-1
CDR3 DNA: TGTGCCAGCAGGGACACCAACAGGTACACTGAAGCTTTCTTT
CDR3 protein: CASRDTNRYTEAFF

clone size: .
D gene: .
V gene: TRBV5-8
J gene: TRBJ2-7
CDR3 DNA: TGTGCCAGCAGCGAGGTGTGGGGCGACGAGCAGTACTTC
CDR3 protein: CASSEVWGDEQYF

clone size: .
D gene: .
V gene: TRBV14
J gene: TRBJ2-5
CDR3 DNA: TGTGCCAGCAGCCAAGTGGGGGAGACCCAGTACTTC
CDR3 protein: CASSQVGETQYF

clone size: .
D gene: TRBD2
V gene: TRBV7-2
J gene: TRBJ2-1
CDR3 DNA: TGTGCCAGCAGCATTAGCGGGGGAGCTTACAATGAGCAGTTCTTC
CDR3 protein: CASSISGGAYNEQFF

clone size: .
D gene: .
V gene: TRBV7-9
J gene: TRBJ1-1
CDR3 DNA: TGTGCCAGCAGCTTAGAGACTAAGGCTTTCTTT
CDR3 protein: CASSLETKAFF

clone size: .
D gene: TRBD2
V gene: TRBV2
J gene: TRBJ2-7
CDR3 DNA: TGTGCCAGCAGCGGGGGGGCAGGCGAGCAGTACTTC
CDR3 protein: CASSGGAGEQYF

clone size: .
D gene: TRBD1
V gene: TRBV28
J gene: TRBJ1-5
CDR3 DNA: TGTGCCAGCAACCCAGTGAGGGGGCGAGGACCCCAGCATTTT
CDR3 protein: CASNPVRGRGPQHF

clone size: once
D gene: TRBD2
V gene: TRBV28
J gene: TRBJ2-3
CDR3 DNA: TGTGCCAGCAGTTCCCCAGCGGGGGGCGATACAGATACGCAGTATTTT
CDR3 protein: CASSSPAGGDTDTQYF

clone size: .
D gene: .
V gene: TRBV19
J gene: TRBJ1-5
CDR3 DNA: TGTGCCAGTAGCACCGTTTCGGACAGCAATCAGCCCCAGCATTTT
CDR3 protein: CASSTVSDSNQPQHF

clone size: .
D gene: .
V gene: TRBV15
J gene: TRBJ2-7
CDR3 DNA: TGTGCCACCAGCAGAGCCCAGGGCCGGAAGTTGGGGTACGAGCAGTACTTC
CDR3 protein: CATSRAQGRKLGYEQYF

clone size: .
D gene: .
V gene: TRBV7-3
J gene: TRBJ1-2
CDR3 DNA: TGTGCCAGCAGCCGTGGAGGTGCCGGATATGGCTACACCTTC
CDR3 protein: CASSRGGAGYGYTF

clone size: few
D gene: .
V gene: TRBV7-9
J gene: TRBJ2-7
CDR3 DNA: TGTGCCAGCACTGAGGGTCCTCCGTACGAGCAGTACTTC
CDR3 protein: CASTEGPPYEQYF

clone size: .
D gene: .
V gene: TRBV27
J gene: TRBJ1-1
CDR3 DNA: TGTGCCAGCAGTTTAGCGTTATCCACTGAAGCTTTCTTT
CDR3 protein: CASSLALSTEAFF

clone size: .
D gene: TRBD2
V gene: TRBV5-1
J gene: TRBJ2-3
CDR3 DNA: TGCGCCAGCAGCTTGGAAGCGGGGGGCAGTACAGATACGCAGTATTTT
CDR3 protein: CASSLEAGGSTDTQYF

clone size: .
D gene: TRBD1
V gene: TRBV6-1
J gene: TRBJ1-2
CDR3 DNA: TGTGCCAGCAGTGAAGCAGGGACAGGGAACTATGGCTACACCTTC
CDR3 protein: CASSEAGTGNYGYTF

clone size: few
D gene: .
V gene: TRBV25-1
J gene: TRBJ1-6
CDR3 DNA: TGTGCCAGCAGTGGGGACACCCGCGGGCAGTCACCCCTCCACTTT
CDR3 protein: CASSGDTRGQSPLHF

clone size: few
D gene: .
V gene: TRBV19
J gene: TRBJ1-1
CDR3 DNA: TGTGCCAGTAGTATTAGGAGAAACACTGAAGCTTTCTTT
CDR3 protein: CASSIRRNTEAFF

clone size: .
D gene: TRBD1
V gene: TRBV4-1
J gene: TRBJ1-5
CDR3 DNA: TGCGCCAGCAGCCAAGATGCAGGGGGAGGCAAGAATCAGCCCCAGCATTTT
CDR3 protein: CASSQDAGGGKNQPQHF

clone size: .
D gene: TRBD1
V gene: TRBV12-5
J gene: TRBJ2-2
CDR3 DNA: TGTGCTAGTGGTTTGGGATCGACAGGGGCCCTGAACACCGGGGAGCTGTTTTTT
CDR3 protein: CASGLGSTGALNTGELFF

clone size: .
D gene: TRBD2
V gene: TRBV2
J gene: TRBJ2-5
CDR3 DNA: TGTGCCAGCAGTGAAGGACTAGCGGGGGGCGAGACCCAGTACTTC
CDR3 protein: CASSEGLAGGETQYF

clone size: once
D gene: .
V gene: TRBV5-6
J gene: TRBJ1-1
CDR3 DNA: TGTGCCAGCAGCACCCTCTTGGTAGGGTTCGACACTGAAGCTTTCTTT
CDR3 protein: CASSTLLVGFDTEAFF

clone size: .
D gene: TRBD1
V gene: TRBV2
J gene: TRBJ1-5
CDR3 DNA: TGTGCCAGCAGTGACAGCGGGCAGGGGGCTCAGCCCCAGCATTTT
CDR3 protein: CASSDSGQGAQPQHF

clone size: .
D gene: .
V gene: TRBV19
J gene: TRBJ2-5
CDR3 DNA: TGTGCCAGTAGTTCCGTTGGAGGGGCGGATGAGACCCAGTACTTC
CDR3 protein: CASSSVGGADETQYF

clone size: few
D gene: TRBD1
V gene: TRBV5-1
J gene: TRBJ1-2
CDR3 DNA: TGCGCCAGCAGACCAACAGGGGTGGGTGGCTACACCTTC
CDR3 protein: CASRPTGVGGYTF

clone size: .
D gene: TRBD1
V gene: TRBV6-5
J gene: TRBJ1-2
CDR3 DNA: TGTGCCAGCAGTTACTCTACCGGGACAGGTGGCTACACCTTC
CDR3 protein: CASSYSTGTGGYTF

clone size: few
D gene: TRBD1
V gene: TRBV19
J gene: TRBJ1-2
CDR3 DNA: TGTGCCAGTAGTATGGCCCAGACAGGGGCGGATGGCTACACCTTC
CDR3 protein: CASSMAQTGADGYTF

clone size: .
D gene: .
V gene: TRBV19
J gene: TRBJ1-1
CDR3 DNA: TGTGCCAGTAGTCGGCTTTGGGGACGCATGAACACTGAAGCTTTCTTT
CDR3 protein: CASSRLWGRMNTEAFF

clone size: .
D gene: .
V gene: TRBV28
J gene: TRBJ2-5
CDR3 DNA: TGTGCCAGCAGTTCCTACAGAAAAGAGACCCAGTACTTC
CDR3 protein: CASSSYRKETQYF

clone size: .
D gene: .
V gene: TRBV9
J gene: TRBJ2-3
CDR3 DNA: TGTGCCAGCAGCCCCCGAGGGGGGGGAAGTGAGGATACGCAGTATTTT
CDR3 protein: CASSPRGGGSEDTQYF

clone size: .
D gene: .
V gene: TRBV5-6
J gene: TRBJ1-1
CDR3 DNA: TGTGCCAGCAGCTCGCGGGGGAGGTTAACTGAAGCTTTCTTT
CDR3 protein: CASSSRGRLTEAFF

clone size: .
D gene: .
V gene: TRBV7-2
J gene: TRBJ2-7
CDR3 DNA: TGTGCCAGCAGCTTAGGGGACACGGCGGAGCAGTACTTC
CDR3 protein: CASSLGDTAEQYF

clone size: .
D gene: .
V gene: TRBV7-2
J gene: TRBJ2-3
CDR3 DNA: TGTGCCAGCACCCCTGGGACAGATACGCAGTATTTT
CDR3 protein: CASTPGTDTQYF

clone size: .
D gene: .
V gene: TRBV30
J gene: TRBJ2-5
CDR3 DNA: TGTGCCTGGGGCCGCCAAGAGACCCAGTACTTC
CDR3 protein: CAWGRQETQYF

clone size: .
D gene: .
V gene: TRBV7-8
J gene: TRBJ2-3
CDR3 DNA: TGTGCCAGCAGCTTAGCGGGGGGCTCCCAAGTAACAGATACGCAGTATTTT
CDR3 protein: CASSLAGGSQVTDTQYF

clone size: .
D gene: TRBD1
V gene: TRBV18
J gene: TRBJ2-5
CDR3 DNA: TGTGCCAGCTCAGGACAGGTAGAGACCCAGTACTTC
CDR3 protein: CASSGQVETQYF

clone size: .
D gene: TRBD1
V gene: TRBV28
J gene: TRBJ1-1
CDR3 DNA: TGTGCCAGCAGTTTCAAAGATAGATGGACAGGGGAAGCTTTCTTT
CDR3 protein: CASSFKDRWTGEAFF

clone size: .
D gene: .
V gene: TRBV4-2
J gene: TRBJ1-1
CDR3 DNA: TGTGCCAGCAGCCTGCGCCCCTCAGACACTGAAGCTTTCTTT
CDR3 protein: CASSLRPSDTEAFF

clone size: .
D gene: TRBD2
V gene: TRBV5-1
J gene: TRBJ2-3
CDR3 DNA: TGCGCCAGCAGCGCGGGTTGGGGCGGGGGGGCCGCAGATACGCAGTATTTT
CDR3 protein: CASSAGWGGGAADTQYF

clone size: .
D gene: TRBD2
V gene: TRBV7-6
J gene: TRBJ2-3
CDR3 DNA: TGTGCCAGCAGCGTGGCGCGCTCTAGCGGGGGGGCCTCCGATACGCAGTATTTT
CDR3 protein: CASSVARSSGGASDTQYF

clone size: few
D gene: .
V gene: TRBV12-5
J gene: TRBJ1-1
CDR3 DNA: TGTGCTAGTGGTTTGGATTATTCCACTGAAGCTTTCTTT
CDR3 protein: CASGLDYSTEAFF

clone size: .
D gene: TRBD1
V gene: TRBV7-3
J gene: TRBJ1-6
CDR3 DNA: TGTGCCAGCAGCTTAGGGACAGGGGTTCTCCACTTT
CDR3 protein: CASSLGTGVLHF

clone size: once
D gene: .
V gene: TRBV9
J gene: TRBJ2-5
CDR3 DNA: TGTGCCAGCAGCGCCTCAGGGACGGCGGAGACCCAGTACTTC
CDR3 protein: CASSASGTAETQYF

clone size: .
D gene: .
V gene: TRBV9
J gene: TRBJ2-2
CDR3 DNA: TGTGCCAGCAGCGTAGGGCAACGGTCGAACACCGGGGAGCTGTTTTTT
CDR3 protein: CASSVGQRSNTGELFF

clone size: few
D gene: .
V gene: TRBV5-1
J gene: TRBJ1-4
CDR3 DNA: TGCGCCAGCAGCCTGGACATCAGGGATAATGAAAAACTGTTTTTT
CDR3 protein: CASSLDIRDNEKLFF

clone size: .
D gene: TRBD2
V gene: TRBV5-4
J gene: TRBJ2-1
CDR3 DNA: TGTGCCAGCAGCTCCGGGACTAGCGGAAGCTCCTACAATGAGCAGTTCTTC
CDR3 protein: CASSSGTSGSSYNEQFF

clone size: .
D gene: TRBD2
V gene: TRBV5-1
J gene: TRBJ2-5
CDR3 DNA: TGCGCCAGCAGCCCTCCGGGGGGGCGGGAGACCCAGTACTTC
CDR3 protein: CASSPPGGRETQYF

clone size: .
D gene: .
V gene: TRBV15
J gene: TRBJ2-1
CDR3 DNA: TGTGCCACCAGCAGAGATCAAGGCGGGTATGAGCAGTTCTTC
CDR3 protein: CATSRDQGGYEQFF

clone size: .
D gene: .
V gene: TRBV19
J gene: TRBJ2-5
CDR3 DNA: TGTGCCAGTAGTATTAGGTACCAAGAGACCCAGTACTTC
CDR3 protein: CASSIRYQETQYF

clone size: .
D gene: .
V gene: TRBV29-1
J gene: TRBJ1-5
CDR3 DNA: TGCAGCGCCCGCAGCCAGGCCAAAAGAGATCAGCCCCAGCATTTT
CDR3 protein: CSARSQAKRDQPQHF

clone size: .
D gene: .
V gene: TRBV5-1
J gene: TRBJ1-2
CDR3 DNA: TGCGCCAGCAGCTTGGGGGCAGCCGGTACGTCTCGGAGGGGCTACACCTTC
CDR3 protein: CASSLGAAGTSRRGYTF

clone size: .
D gene: .
V gene: TRBV6-1
J gene: TRBJ2-3
CDR3 DNA: TGTGCCAGCAACTACCAGGCAGATACGCAGTATTTT
CDR3 protein: CASNYQADTQYF

clone size: .
D gene: .
V gene: TRBV2
J gene: TRBJ2-5
CDR3 DNA: TGTGCCAGCAGTGAAGCGCTGGGACGCAAAGAGACCCAGTACTTC
CDR3 protein: CASSEALGRKETQYF

clone size: .
D gene: .
V gene: TRBV4-2
J gene: TRBJ2-1
CDR3 DNA: TGTGCCAGCAGCCAAGACGTGGGGAGCTCCTACAATGAGCAGTTCTTC
CDR3 protein: CASSQDVGSSYNEQFF